This T cell receptor (beta chain) originates from a study of control samples from healthy donors and cancer patients. Germline-derived CDR1 and CDR2 are SNHLY and FYNNEI. V shed 6 bases and J 4 bases; nucleotides not matched to a gene: 3. CDR3 length equals 13 residues. The method was immunoSEQ multiplex PCR; TCRdb's version includes in-frame clones alone and lacks a portion of them. The sample shows tens of thousands of clones, around 90% of them seen only once. Sample: PBMCs. The chain carries TRBV2 and TRBJ1-1; 9 nucleotides match TRBD1. This sequence was found in a man aged 25 to 40 with colorectal cancer. CDR3 DNA sequence: TGTGCCAGCAGGGAGACAGGGGGCACTGAAGCTTTCTTT. Protein product: CASRETGGTEAFF.